The 24 T cell receptor beta chains given below trace back to one sample, sequenced in a study of early T cells in non-severe SARS-CoV-2 infection. TCRdb passed the 5' RACE reads through MiXCR, listing each CDR3 protein once. Of roughly 100,000 distinct CDR3 sequences listed, roughly 12% are singletons. The input for sequencing was whole blood, taken at baseline. Every receptor here comes from an adult who was a healthcare worker with PCR-confirmed SARS-CoV-2 infection or an uninfected control (not recorded which).

V is TRBV6-2 or TRBV6-3 and J is TRBJ1-5; the match to TRBD1 covers 11 bases. Germline CDR1 and CDR2: MNHEY and SVGEGT. V gave up 1 base and J gave up 6 bases; unmatched junction bases: 5. The CDR3 extends over 16 amino acids. This chain's CDR3 is CASSYLGTGGSQPQHF. The CDR3 nucleotides read TGTGCCAGCAGTTACTTGGGGACAGGGGGAAGTCAGCCCCAGCATTTT.

The V gene is TRBV5-1, the J gene TRBJ2-7; 9 bases are shared with TRBD2. In germline, CDR1 is SGHRS, CDR2 YFSETQ. The CDR3 has 14 residues. V lost 5 bases and J lost 4; bases outside the gene matches: 7. CDR3 amino acids: CASRVSSGDYEQYF. The CDR3, as DNA: TGCGCCAGCAGAGTTTCTAGCGGGGATTACGAGCAGTACTTC.

This clonotype has only a few counts. J is TRBJ1-4 and V is TRBV15; D unresolved. Trimming shortened V by 0 bases and J by 3 bases, and 14 bases separated the two germline ends. The CDR3 totals 17 residues. Germline CDR1 and CDR2: LNHNV and YYDKDF (reference sequence). DNA of the CDR3: TGTGCCACCAGCAGAGATTATGGCGGCGGGTCTAATGAAAAACTGTTTTTT. This codes for CATSRDYGGGSNEKLFF.

V usage is TRBV18 and J usage is TRBJ2-7; D tentatively reads TRBD1 or TRBD2 (5 bases each). The length of the CDR3 is 13 residues. Germline V gene sequence: CDR1 KGHSH, CDR2 LQKENI. Trimming took 4 bases from V and 2 from J, leaving 9 bases between them. The CDR3 loop is CASSQGTAYEQYF. The CDR3 bases are TGTGCCAGCTCACAGGGGACCGCCTACGAGCAGTACTTC.

This clonotype has only a few counts. Here the CDR3 reads CASSQLWTEGPETQYF. In DNA, the CDR3 is TGTGCCAGCAGCCAATTATGGACCGAGGGCCCGGAGACCCAGTACTTC. The genes are TRBV16 and TRBJ2-5; maybe TRBD2 (5 bases). The CDR3 is 16 amino acids. Germline V lookup: CDR1 KGHSY, CDR2 FQNENV. V dropped 1 base and J dropped 5 bases, with 17 bases sitting between them.

This clonotype was seen only a few times. CDR3 sequence: CASSRPGPGGETQYF. For the CDR3, the DNA is TGTGCCAGCAGTCGGCCGGGGCCCGGAGGAGAGACCCAGTACTTC. The chain uses TRBV28 and TRBJ2-5; D assignment may be TRBD1 or TRBD2 (5 bases each). The CDR3 runs to 15 residues. Germline values: CDR1 MDHEN, CDR2 SYDVKM. Deletions cut 5 bases from V and 4 bases from J, with 17 bases between.

This chain connects TRBV6-4 to TRBJ1-4, with TRBD1 matching over 7 bases. CDR1 is MRHNA, CDR2 SNTAGT, per germline. This CDR3 has 15 residues. V lost 8 bases and J lost 0; bases outside the gene matches: 6. CDR3 loop: CASRRDSTTNEKLFF. The CDR3 DNA is TGTGCCAGCCGCCGGGACAGCACAACTAATGAAAAACTGTTTTTT.

This clonotype was observed a handful of times. The V and J genes are TRBV7-8 and TRBJ2-5; 7 bases map to TRBD1. J gave up 5 bases and V 4 bases, and 4 bases lay outside the gene matches. The CDR3 is 13 amino acids. Per germline, CDR1 SGHVS and CDR2 FQNEAQ. The CDR3 region is CASSYSQGETQYF. The CDR3 DNA follows: TGTGCCAGCAGCTACTCACAGGGGGAGACCCAGTACTTC.

The CDR3 reads CASLPDLREEQYF. The CDR3 coding sequence is TGTGCCAGCCTTCCGGACTTACGGGAAGAGCAGTACTTC. This sequence joins TRBV2 and TRBJ2-7; tentatively, D is TRBD2 (5 bases). V gave up 8 bases and J gave up 7 bases, with 18 bases separating them. The CDR3 has 13 residues. Germline loops: CDR1 SNHLY, CDR2 FYNNEI.

CDR3 residues: CATSRLTENTEAFF. The CDR3, as DNA: TGTGCCACCAGCAGACTGACAGAGAACACTGAAGCTTTCTTT. V is TRBV15 and J is TRBJ1-1; a possible D gene is TRBD1 (5 bases). The germline gives CDR1 LNHNV, CDR2 YYDKDF (reference sequence). The CDR3 is 14 amino acids. V gave up 2 bases and J gave up 1 base, with 8 bases separating them.

This clonotype was picked up many times. The chain recombines TRBV5-4 with TRBJ2-5, with TRBD1 matching 7 bases. V shed 4 bases and J 2 bases; nucleotides not matched to a gene: 8. Germline CDR1 is SGHNT and CDR2 is YYREEE (reference sequence). This CDR3 spans 15 amino acids. CDR3 bases: TGTGCCAGCAGCGTAACCGGGACAGCTCAAGAGACCCAGTACTTC. Its translation: CASSVTGTAQETQYF.

This clonotype showed up just a few times. The genes are TRBV18 and TRBJ2-5, with 8 bases aligning to TRBD2. Germline V lookup: CDR1 KGHSH, CDR2 LQKENI. Losses at the gene ends were 6 bases for V and 5 bases for J; bases not matched to a gene: 14. This CDR3 has 16 amino acids. CDR3 nucleotide sequence: TGTGCCAGCTCGGCGGGGGGAACAAATTTTTTGGAGACCCAGTACTTC. It encodes CASSAGGTNFLETQYF.

The chain couples TRBV20-1 to TRBJ2-1; 10 bases align to TRBD2. The CDR3 is 14 amino acids. In germline, CDR1 is DFQATT, CDR2 SNEGSKA (reference sequence). V was clipped by 6 bases and J by 0 bases; unmatched bases: 2. The CDR3 bases are TGCAGTGCGGAGCGGGAGGGCTCCTACAATGAGCAGTTCTTC. Amino acid sequence: CSAEREGSYNEQFF.

The gene calls are TRBV5-1 and TRBJ1-2, with TRBD1 matching over 9 bases. V was pared by 7 bases and J by 4 bases, with 8 bases of the junction left unmatched. The CDR3 length is 14 residues. The V gene's germline CDR1 is SGHRS and CDR2 YFSETQ. In DNA, the CDR3 is TGCGCCAGCGGGGAGGACAGGGGCTCCTATGGCTACACCTTC. Translating gives CASGEDRGSYGYTF.

This clonotype showed up many times. J is TRBJ2-2 and V is TRBV24-1, with D possibly matching TRBD1 (5 bases). Trimming took off 3 bases at V and 1 base at J, with 11 bases between the two ends. The CDR3 covers 16 residues. Germline loops: CDR1 KGHDR, CDR2 SFDVKD. Here the CDR3 DNA reads TGTGCCACCAGTGATCCAGGGTTCGGGAACACCGGGGAGCTGTTTTTT. Amino acid sequence: CATSDPGFGNTGELFF.

In its sample, this clonotype was seen many times. The genes are TRBV29-1 and TRBJ2-3; maybe TRBD1 (6 bases). Trimming left V 6 bases short and J 0 bases short, with 13 bases between. There are 14 residues in the CDR3. CDR1 is SQVTM, CDR2 ANQGSEA, per germline. This chain's CDR3 is CSVLTGGSTDTQYF. The DNA for the CDR3 is TGCAGCGTCCTGACAGGAGGAAGCACAGATACGCAGTATTTT.

This chain connects TRBV3-1 to TRBJ1-3; D is ambiguous. Germline V gives CDR1 LGHDT, CDR2 YNNKEL (reference sequence). The CDR3 loop spans 15 amino acids. Trimming took off 1 base at V and 0 bases at J, with 7 bases between the two ends. Here the CDR3 reads CASSQGDDSGNTIYF. The CDR3 DNA follows: TGTGCCAGCAGCCAAGGCGATGACTCTGGAAACACCATATATTTT.

This clonotype showed up just a few times. The V call is TRBV9, the J call TRBJ2-3, with 7 bases lining up with TRBD2. Trimming removed 6 bases from V and 4 bases from J; junction bases left unmatched: 8. The CDR3 is 14 residues long. Germline V gene sequence: CDR1 SGDLS, CDR2 YYNGEE. CDR3 loop: CASNGAGVPDTQYF. For the CDR3, the DNA is TGTGCCAGCAACGGGGCGGGAGTGCCAGATACGCAGTATTTT. The full variable domain, with the rest looked up from reference TRBV9 and TRBJ2-3, is DSGVTQTPKHLITATGQRVTLRCSPRSGDLSVYWYQQSLDQGLQFLIQYYNGEERAKGNILERFSAQQFPDLHSELNLSSLELGDSALYFCASNGAGVPDTQYFGPGTRLTVL.

Only a few counts were recorded for this clonotype. The chain combines TRBV6-1 with TRBJ2-1; D is undetermined. Germline V gene data show CDR1 as MNHNS and CDR2 as SASEGT. CDR3 length equals 15 residues. V was cut by 3 bases and J by 0 bases, with 9 bases left in between. The chain's CDR3 is CASSETPLSYNEQFF. CDR3 in DNA: TGTGCCAGCAGTGAGACTCCCCTCTCCTACAATGAGCAGTTCTTC.

The chain employs TRBV7-9 and TRBJ2-7; D remains unclear. Germline CDR1 is SEHNR and CDR2 is FQNEAQ (reference sequence). The CDR3 totals 12 residues. V dropped 5 bases and J dropped 0 bases, with 5 bases sitting between them. CDR3 in DNA: TGTGCCAGCAGCCCGGTCTCCTACGAGCAGTACTTC. Translating it yields CASSPVSYEQYF.

A few counts support this clonotype. The rearrangement links TRBV5-1 to TRBJ2-7; D perhaps matches TRBD2 (5 bases). The length of the CDR3 is 16 residues. In germline, CDR1 is SGHRS, CDR2 YFSETQ. Deletions cut 5 bases from V and 2 bases from J, with 20 bases between. The CDR3 nucleotides are TGCGCCAGCAGAAGCGGACCCATTTCGAGCCCCTACGAGCAGTACTTC. Amino acid sequence: CASRSGPISSPYEQYF.

The genes are TRBV20-1 and TRBJ2-7; 8 nucleotides align to TRBD1. J was trimmed by 6 bases and V by 5 bases; bases with no gene match: 18. Germline V gene sequence: CDR1 DFQATT, CDR2 SNEGSKA (reference sequence). This CDR3 is 16 amino acids long. The chain's CDR3 is CSALLARGQVMGEQYF. As DNA, the CDR3 is TGCAGTGCTCTTTTGGCTCGGGGACAGGTCATGGGCGAGCAGTACTTC.

This CDR3 reads CAISFGGSGGPYEQYF. The CDR3 coding sequence is TGTGCCATCAGCTTTGGGGGGAGTGGAGGCCCCTACGAGCAGTACTTC. V and J are TRBV10-3 and TRBJ2-7; weak D call: TRBD2 (6 bases). Germline V gene data show CDR1 as ENHRY and CDR2 as SYGVKD. Between the trimmed V and J ends, which lost 6 bases and 2 bases, there was a span of 20 bases. The CDR3 spans 16 residues.

This clonotype was counted between two and nine times. V usage is TRBV27 and J usage is TRBJ1-2, with D maybe TRBD1 (6 bases). V gave up 5 bases and J gave up 2 bases, with 12 bases separating them. Germline values: CDR1 MNHEY, CDR2 SMNVEV (reference sequence). This CDR3 is 14 amino acids long. The CDR3 here is CASSPQGQNYGYTF. CDR3 nucleotides: TGTGCCAGCAGTCCCCAGGGGCAGAACTATGGCTACACCTTC.